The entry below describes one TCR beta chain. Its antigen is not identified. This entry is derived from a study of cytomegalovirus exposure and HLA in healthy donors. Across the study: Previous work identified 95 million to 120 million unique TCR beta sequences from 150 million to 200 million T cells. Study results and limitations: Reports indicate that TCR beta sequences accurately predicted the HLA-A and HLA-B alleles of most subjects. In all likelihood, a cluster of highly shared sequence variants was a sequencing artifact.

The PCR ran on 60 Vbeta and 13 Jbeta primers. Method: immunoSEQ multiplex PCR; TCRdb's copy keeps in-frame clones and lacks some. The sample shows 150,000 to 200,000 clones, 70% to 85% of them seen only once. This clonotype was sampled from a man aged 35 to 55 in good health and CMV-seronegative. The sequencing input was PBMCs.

CDR3 sequence reads: CAWRGDIGVGFF. The DNA for the CDR3 is TGTGCCTGGAGGGGGGACATCGGAGTAGGTTTCTTT. The rearrangement joins TRBV30 to TRBJ1-1; tentative D call: TRBD1 (6 bases). CDR1 and CDR2 (germline): GTSNPN, SVGIG (reference sequence). V gave up 3 bases and J gave up 13 bases, with 18 bases separating them. This CDR3 comprises 12 residues.